The next 30 T cell receptor beta chains were all read from a single sample in a study of blood T cells in healthy people across ages. A second about 6 to 11 cycle PCR used barcoded and J-beta primers. MiXCR was run by TCRdb on the 5' RACE reads, yielding one entry per CDR3 protein. The table shows roughly 500,000 distinct CDR3 sequences, with approximately 25% occurring only once. These sequences were also reported in another study, on T cells of mothers and their children.

Sequenced sample: blood. The source of these receptors is a boy aged 5-17 years in good health.

V gene TRBV7-2 combines with J gene TRBJ2-7; TRBD2 agrees at 10 bases. V lost 5 bases, J lost 5 bases, and 3 bases stayed unmatched. Germline V CDR1 and CDR2: SGHTA, FQGNSA. This CDR3 has 13 residues. The CDR3 loop is CASSDGLADEQYF. Written as DNA, the CDR3 is TGTGCCAGCAGCGACGGACTAGCGGACGAGCAGTACTTC.

V usage is TRBV7-9 and J usage is TRBJ2-7; 10 nucleotides match TRBD1. With 5 bases clipped from V and 7 bases from J, the junction kept 8 bases outside the gene matches. This CDR3 has 14 residues. The germline gives CDR1 SEHNR, CDR2 FQNEAQ (reference sequence). CDR3 DNA sequence: TGTGCCAGCAGCCTGATAGGGACAGGGGAGGAGCAGTACTTC. Translation gives CASSLIGTGEEQYF.

This clonotype occurred a few times. The chain links TRBV12-3 or TRBV12-4 to TRBJ1-4; no clear D. The CDR3 sequence is 15 residues long. Trimming removed 1 base at V and 8 bases at J, with 14 bases between. CDR3 in DNA: TGTGCCAGCAGTTTAGGCGGCAGAGGAAGGGAAAAACTGTTTTTT. Translating gives CASSLGGRGREKLFF.

This clonotype has a handful of counts. V usage is TRBV4-3 and J usage is TRBJ1-2, with D uncertain. Germline CDR1 LGHNA, CDR2 YSLEER. This CDR3 comprises 16 residues. Trimming shortened V by 0 bases and J by 3 bases, and 14 bases separated the two germline ends. The CDR3 reads CASSQDSAGGYYGYTF. DNA of the CDR3: TGCGCCAGCAGCCAAGACTCGGCAGGCGGATACTATGGCTACACCTTC.

V is TRBV2 and J is TRBJ2-7; D uncertain. The germline V gene has CDR1 SNHLY and CDR2 FYNNEI. The CDR3 runs to 19 residues. Deletions cut 10 bases from V and 6 bases from J, with 37 bases between. Written as DNA, the CDR3 is TGTGCCAACATTTTCGGCCACTACCTCGCCCGCGCAAGGATCCGCGAGCAGTACTTC. Translation: CANIFGHYLARARIREQYF.

This clonotype turned up a few times. This chain links TRBV7-3 with TRBJ2-1; TRBD2 is a possible D gene (6 bases). The CDR3 has 12 residues. Per germline, CDR1 SGHTA and CDR2 FQGTGA. V lost 1 base to trimming and J lost 10 bases, with 8 bases between them. The chain's CDR3 is CASSLRAGEQFF. CDR3 in DNA: TGTGCCAGCAGCTTAAGGGCGGGGGAGCAGTTCTTC.

This chain uses TRBV7-9 with TRBJ2-7; no clear D. Germline V gene lookup returns CDR1 SEHNR and CDR2 FQNEAQ (reference sequence). V was trimmed by 1 base and J by 5 bases, leaving 6 bases between them. This CDR3 comprises 12 residues. The CDR3 DNA follows: TGTGCCAGCAGCTTAGGGACGAACGAGCAGTACTTC. As protein: CASSLGTNEQYF.

The sample holds a few counts of this clonotype. The chain employs TRBV7-9 and TRBJ2-2, with 10 bases identical to TRBD1. The CDR3 sequence is 18 residues long. Per germline, CDR1 SEHNR and CDR2 FQNEAQ (reference sequence). Germline trimming cut 5 bases from V and 1 base from J; bases unmatched to any gene: 10. Written as DNA, the CDR3 is TGTGCCAGCAGCCCGACGACAGGGGGCTCTGGGAACACCGGGGAGCTGTTTTTT. It is translated as CASSPTTGGSGNTGELFF.

This clonotype was recorded at least ten times. The chain has TRBV5-1 and TRBJ1-2; 11 nucleotides align to TRBD1. Germline V CDR1 and CDR2: SGHRS, YFSETQ. Trimming cost V 0 bases and J 4 bases; bases outside gene matches: 5. There are 16 residues in the CDR3. CDR3 amino acids: CASSLGTGGGSYGYTF. The CDR3 nucleotides are TGCGCCAGCAGCTTGGGGACAGGGGGCGGAAGCTATGGCTACACCTTC.

The gene calls are TRBV27 and TRBJ2-1; 7 nucleotides align to TRBD2. This CDR3 is 16 amino acids long. V trimming: 5 bases; J trimming: 2 bases; junction bases outside the gene matches: 9. Per the germline V gene, CDR1 is MNHEY and CDR2 is SMNVEV (reference sequence). The CDR3 DNA reads TGTGCCAGCAGTGTCGAGGGGCTAGCGGCCTACAATGAGCAGTTCTTC. It yields the protein CASSVEGLAAYNEQFF.

This clonotype was observed a few times. The chain has TRBV28 and TRBJ2-3; a weak D match, TRBD1 (5 bases). This CDR3 has 14 amino acids. Germline lookup yields CDR1 MDHEN and CDR2 SYDVKM. The V and J ends lost 2 bases and 2 bases respectively, with 8 bases between them. The CDR3 protein is CASSLGANTDTQYF. In DNA form, the CDR3 reads TGTGCCAGCAGTTTAGGGGCCAACACAGATACGCAGTATTTT.

This sequence joins TRBV28 and TRBJ2-3; the D call may be TRBD1 or TRBD2 (7 bases each). Trimming cost V 6 bases and J 5 bases, with 15 bases left between them. This CDR3 contains 14 residues. The V gene's germline CDR1 is MDHEN and CDR2 SYDVKM. CDR3 sequence (DNA): TGTGCCAGCAGACAGGGGCTAGCGGTAGATACGCAGTATTTT. The encoded protein is CASRQGLAVDTQYF.

The V gene is TRBV28, the J gene TRBJ2-3; TRBD2 aligns across 8 bases. Germline trimming cut 4 bases from V and 6 bases from J; bases unmatched to any gene: 6. This CDR3 is built from 14 residues. Germline V lookup: CDR1 MDHEN, CDR2 SYDVKM. The CDR3 region is CASSSSGSWDTQYF. CDR3 DNA: TGTGCCAGCAGTTCCAGCGGGAGTTGGGATACGCAGTATTTT.

V usage is TRBV11-2 and J usage is TRBJ1-2; 7 bases are shared with TRBD1. Per the germline V gene, CDR1 is SGHAT and CDR2 is FQNNGV. CDR3 length equals 13 residues. V dropped 3 bases and J dropped 14; count of bases not matched to a gene: 12. The DNA of the CDR3 is TGTGCCAGCAGCTTCGGGACAGACGCCCCGAGGACCTTC. Its protein is CASSFGTDAPRTF.

This clonotype was counted between two and nine times. The rearrangement joins TRBV6-1 to TRBJ1-5; unclear D gene. This CDR3 contains 13 residues. V gave up 6 bases and J gave up 0 bases, with 6 bases separating them. Germline CDR1 MNHNS, CDR2 SASEGT. The CDR3 DNA reads as TGTGCCAGCAGGGCAGATAGCAATCAGCCCCAGCATTTT. As protein: CASRADSNQPQHF.

The chain combines TRBV14 with TRBJ1-1; TRBD1 aligns across 7 bases. The CDR3 has 14 amino acids. Germline V CDR1 and CDR2: SGHDN, FVKESK. Trimming took 5 bases from V and 4 from J; bases not matched to a gene: 7. CDR3 sequence (DNA): TGTGCCAGCAGCGCTCACAGGGGATTCACTGAAGCTTTCTTT. It translates to CASSAHRGFTEAFF.

The gene calls are TRBV4-2 and TRBJ2-3; 9 bases agree with TRBD2. This CDR3 is built from 16 residues. After removal of 1 base from V and 4 bases from J, the junction contained 6 bases not matched to a gene. Germline-derived CDR1 and CDR2 are LGHNA and YNFKEQ. CDR3 nucleotides: TGTGCCAGCAGCCAAGCACCAGCGGGGGGTTCAGATACGCAGTATTTT. Translating gives CASSQAPAGGSDTQYF.

This clonotype was seen a handful of times. V usage is TRBV15 and J usage is TRBJ1-6, with D uncertain. The CDR3 covers 13 residues. CDR1 is LNHNV, CDR2 YYDKDF, per germline (reference sequence). Trimming pared 8 bases from V and 2 bases from J, leaving 7 bases between. CDR3 residues: CATEGTYNSPLHF. Written as DNA, the CDR3 is TGTGCCACCGAGGGAACCTATAATTCACCCCTCCACTTT.

This clonotype was picked up a small number of times. The genes are TRBV20-1 and TRBJ1-1, with D uncertain. The germline gives CDR1 DFQATT, CDR2 SNEGSKA (reference sequence). This CDR3 comprises 13 residues. Trimming took off 7 bases at V and 0 bases at J, with 12 bases between the two ends. The CDR3 is CSGRGPMNTEAFF. The CDR3, as DNA: TGCAGTGGGAGAGGCCCCATGAACACTGAAGCTTTCTTT.

This clonotype was detected only a few times. The chain carries TRBV12-3 or TRBV12-4 and TRBJ2-5, with a possible D match to TRBD1 (6 bases). Trimming left V 6 bases short and J 5 bases short, with 16 bases between. CDR3 length: 14 residues. The DNA for the CDR3 is TGTGCCAGCAGCTACAGGGTCCCCTGGGAGACCCAGTACTTC. Amino acids: CASSYRVPWETQYF.

This clonotype was detected many times. The CDR3 region has the DNA TGCGCCAGCAGCCAAGTAAACAGGGTCCAAGAGACCCAGTACTTC. It yields the protein CASSQVNRVQETQYF. The chain has TRBV4-1 and TRBJ2-5, with D possibly being TRBD1 (6 bases). Germline CDR1 reads MGHRA; CDR2 reads YSYEKL. The V end was cut by 1 base, the J end by 1 base, with 10 bases between. CDR3 length: 15 amino acids.

V usage is TRBV29-1 and J usage is TRBJ1-2; D not certain. CDR1 and CDR2 from the germline V gene are SQVTM and ANQGSEA. The CDR3 has 12 residues. V lost 7 bases and J lost 3, with 12 bases in between. CDR3 region: CSASAGHYGYTF. Written as DNA, the CDR3 is TGCAGCGCTTCCGCGGGCCACTATGGCTACACCTTC. Full variable domain (rest looked up from reference TRBV29-1 and TRBJ1-2): SAVISQKPSRDICQRGTSLTIQCQVDSQVTMMFWYRQQPGQSLTLIATANQGSEATYESGFVIDKFPISRPNLTFSTLTVSNMSPEDSSIYLCSASAGHYGYTFGSGTRLTVV.

The sample holds a few counts of this clonotype. V gene TRBV5-1 combines with J gene TRBJ2-3; TRBD2 agrees at 8 bases. The CDR3 consists of 16 residues. In germline, CDR1 is SGHRS, CDR2 YFSETQ. The V gene end was trimmed by 4 bases and the J gene end by 2 bases; junction bases not matched to a gene: 9. The CDR3, as DNA: TGCGCCAGCAGCCCATCTGGACTAGCCGCCACAGATACGCAGTATTTT. The encoded protein is CASSPSGLAATDTQYF.

This chain uses TRBV6-6 with TRBJ2-5; 7 bases match TRBD1. Germline V gene lookup returns CDR1 MNHNY and CDR2 SVGAGI (reference sequence). CDR3 length equals 12 residues. Trimming removed 6 bases from V and 7 bases from J; junction bases left unmatched: 5. CDR3 region: CASRRQGGTQYF. The CDR3 nucleotides are TGTGCCAGCAGGCGACAGGGCGGGACCCAGTACTTC.

There are a few counts of this clonotype. The V gene is TRBV2, the J gene TRBJ2-3, with TRBD1 matching over 8 bases. This CDR3 is built from 13 residues. After removal of 5 bases from V and 5 bases from J, the junction contained 3 bases not matched to a gene. Germline V gives CDR1 SNHLY, CDR2 FYNNEI. The CDR3 spells CASSTDRGDTQYF. The CDR3 bases are TGTGCCAGCAGTACTGACAGGGGAGATACGCAGTATTTT.

This clonotype was seen a few times. The V and J genes are TRBV6-5 and TRBJ2-1; weak D call: TRBD1 (6 bases). The J call could be wrong; TRBJ2-5 is a better fit for the DNA end. CDR1 MNHEY and CDR2 SVGAGI come from the germline V gene. The CDR3 totals 14 residues. CDR3 bases: TGTGCCAGCAAACCTACAGGGTTCGGGGAGACCCAGTACTTC. Translating gives CASKPTGFGETQYF.

This clonotype was detected a few times. V is TRBV27 and J is TRBJ2-4; 7 bases agree with TRBD1. The CDR3 contains 15 residues. CDR1 is MNHEY and CDR2 is SMNVEV in the germline V gene (reference sequence). V lost 0 bases to trimming and J lost 9 bases; unmatched junction nucleotides: 8. CDR3 nucleotides: TGTGCCAGCAGTTTATCCACAGGGGCTAATGTCATTCAGTACTTC. It codes for CASSLSTGANVIQYF.

The CDR3 sequence is CASSQQDREWPRYF. CDR3 in DNA: TGCGCCAGCAGCCAACAGGACAGGGAATGGCCTCGGTATTTT. This rearrangement joins TRBV4-3 to TRBJ2-3, with TRBD1 matching 8 bases. There are 14 residues in the CDR3. J lost 14 bases, V lost 2 bases, and 12 bases had no gene match. Germline CDR1 is LGHNA and CDR2 is YSLEER.

This clonotype has only a few counts. The chain uses TRBV29-1 and TRBJ1-2, with D unresolved. The germline gives CDR1 SQVTM, CDR2 ANQGSEA. This CDR3 is built from 13 residues. Deletions cut 3 bases from V and 4 bases from J, with 12 bases between. CDR3 DNA sequence: TGCAGCGTTGAGGATGGGCAGCTCTATGGCTACACCTTC. It translates to CSVEDGQLYGYTF.

This clonotype was picked up one time. J is TRBJ1-2 and V is TRBV20-1; D not certain. The V end lost 5 bases, the J end lost 0 bases, and 10 bases lay between the germline ends. Germline V gene lookup returns CDR1 DFQATT and CDR2 SNEGSKA (reference sequence). The CDR3 loop spans 13 amino acids. The CDR3 sequence is CSASLGPNYGYTF. CDR3 DNA sequence: TGCAGTGCTTCCCTAGGGCCTAACTATGGCTACACCTTC.